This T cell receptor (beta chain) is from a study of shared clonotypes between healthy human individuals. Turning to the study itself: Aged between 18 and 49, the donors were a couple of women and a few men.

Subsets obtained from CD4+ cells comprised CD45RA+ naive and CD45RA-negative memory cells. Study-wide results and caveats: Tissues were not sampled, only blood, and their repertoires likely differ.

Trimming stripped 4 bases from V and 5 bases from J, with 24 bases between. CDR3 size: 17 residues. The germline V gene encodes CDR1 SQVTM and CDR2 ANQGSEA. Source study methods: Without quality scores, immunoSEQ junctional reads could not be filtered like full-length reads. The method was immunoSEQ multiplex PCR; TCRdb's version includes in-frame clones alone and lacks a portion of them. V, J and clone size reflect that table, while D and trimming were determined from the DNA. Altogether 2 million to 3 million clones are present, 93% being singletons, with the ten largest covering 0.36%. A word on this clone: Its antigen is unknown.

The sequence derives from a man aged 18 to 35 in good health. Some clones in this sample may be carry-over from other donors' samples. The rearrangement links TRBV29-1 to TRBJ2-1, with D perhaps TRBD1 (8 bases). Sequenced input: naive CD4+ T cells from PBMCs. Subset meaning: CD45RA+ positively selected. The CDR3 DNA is TGCAGCGTTGGGACAGGGTTGTGGGAGGGCCTTGACAATGAGCAGTTCTTC. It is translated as CSVGTGLWEGLDNEQFF.